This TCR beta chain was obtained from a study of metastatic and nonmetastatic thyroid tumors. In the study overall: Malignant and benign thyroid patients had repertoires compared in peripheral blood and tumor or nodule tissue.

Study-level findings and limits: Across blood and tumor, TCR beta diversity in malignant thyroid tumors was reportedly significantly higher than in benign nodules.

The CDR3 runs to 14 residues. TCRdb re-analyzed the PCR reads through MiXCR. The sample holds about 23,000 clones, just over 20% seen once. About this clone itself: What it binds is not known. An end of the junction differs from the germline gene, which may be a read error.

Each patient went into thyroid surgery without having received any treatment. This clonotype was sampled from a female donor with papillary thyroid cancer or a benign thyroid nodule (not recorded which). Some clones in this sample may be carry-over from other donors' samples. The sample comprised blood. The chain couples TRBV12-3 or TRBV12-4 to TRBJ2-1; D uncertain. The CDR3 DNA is TGTGCCAGCAGTTCCGACTTCTGCTACGATGAGCAGTTCTTC. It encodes CASSSDFCYDEQFF.